This TCR beta chain was observed in a study of cytomegalovirus exposure and HLA in healthy donors. Looked up from germline, CDR1 is LGHNA and CDR2 is YSLEER. The junction had 7 bases not matched to a gene; V was cut back by 0 bases and J by 11 bases. This CDR3 spans 15 amino acids. Use of 60 Vbeta and 13 Jbeta primers characterized the PCR. Clones were read by immunoSEQ multiplex PCR, and TCRdb kept only the in-frame ones, dropping some. The sample contains roughly 99,000 clones, approximately 79% of which appear only once. The sequence came from a woman aged 35 to 49 in good health and CMV-seropositive. Sequencing was carried out using PBMCs. This chain links TRBV4-3 with TRBJ1-4, with 9 bases lining up with TRBD1. CDR3 sequence (DNA): TGCGCCAGCAGCCAAGATCCCGGGACAGGGTCGAAACTGTTTTTT. Its protein product is CASSQDPGTGSKLFF.